This record looks at one T cell receptor beta chain sequence and its context. This entry is derived from a study of OX40 agonist ivuxolimab in advanced cancers. Measured with immunoSEQ multiplex PCR; TCRdb has only the in-frame clones, and not every one. The data hold tens of thousands of clones, with approximately 84% observed a single time. The germline V gene has CDR1 SNHLY and CDR2 FYNNEI. The CDR3 covers 13 residues. Trimming stripped 8 bases from V and 9 bases from J, with 17 bases between. The sequence was collected from an adult with an advanced solid tumor such as melanoma, head and neck, liver or kidney cancer. The sequencing used CD4+ or CD8+ T cells sorted from blood, collected in a trial of the OX40 agonist ivuxolimab. This chain uses TRBV2 with TRBJ1-5; maybe TRBD1 (6 bases). The CDR3: CASSLWGHLPQHF. CDR3 DNA: TGTGCCAGCTCGCTTTGGGGGCACCTGCCCCAGCATTTT.